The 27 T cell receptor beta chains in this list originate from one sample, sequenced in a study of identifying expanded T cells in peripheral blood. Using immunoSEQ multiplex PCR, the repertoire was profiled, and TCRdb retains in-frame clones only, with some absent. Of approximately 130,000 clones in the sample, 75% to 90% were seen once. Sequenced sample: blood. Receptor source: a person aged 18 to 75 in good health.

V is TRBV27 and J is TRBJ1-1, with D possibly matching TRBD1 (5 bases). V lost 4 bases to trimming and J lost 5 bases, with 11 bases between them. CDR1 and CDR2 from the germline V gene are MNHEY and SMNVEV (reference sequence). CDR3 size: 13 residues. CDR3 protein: CASSSYRLTEAFF. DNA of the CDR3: TGTGCCAGCAGTTCATACAGGTTGACTGAAGCTTTCTTT.

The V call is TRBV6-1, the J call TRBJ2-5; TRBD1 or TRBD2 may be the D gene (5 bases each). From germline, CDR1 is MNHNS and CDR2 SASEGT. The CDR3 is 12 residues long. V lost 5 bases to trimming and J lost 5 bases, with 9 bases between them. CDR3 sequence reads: CASSSGTETQYF. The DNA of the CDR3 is TGTGCCAGCAGTTCCGGGACGGAGACCCAGTACTTC.

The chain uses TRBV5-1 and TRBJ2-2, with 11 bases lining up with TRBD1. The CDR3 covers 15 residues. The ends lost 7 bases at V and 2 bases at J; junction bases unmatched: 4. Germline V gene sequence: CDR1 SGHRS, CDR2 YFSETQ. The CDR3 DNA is TGCGCCAGCCAAGGGACAGGGGGAAACACCGGGGAGCTGTTTTTT. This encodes CASQGTGGNTGELFF.

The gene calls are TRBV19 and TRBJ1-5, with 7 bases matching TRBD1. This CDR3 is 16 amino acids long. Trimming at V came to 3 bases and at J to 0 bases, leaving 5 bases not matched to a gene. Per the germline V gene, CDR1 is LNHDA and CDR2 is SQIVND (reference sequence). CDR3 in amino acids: CASSIGGTDSNQPQHF. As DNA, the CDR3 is TGTGCCAGTAGTATCGGGGGGACAGATAGCAATCAGCCCCAGCATTTT.

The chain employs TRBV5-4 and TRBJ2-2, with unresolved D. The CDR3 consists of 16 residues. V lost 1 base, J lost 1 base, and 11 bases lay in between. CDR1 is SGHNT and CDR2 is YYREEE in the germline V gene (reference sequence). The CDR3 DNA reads TGTGCCAGCAGCTTGTCAACGAGAAGGAACACCGGGGAGCTGTTTTTT. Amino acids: CASSLSTRRNTGELFF.

CDR3: CASSSLTGGLYNEQFF. The CDR3 DNA is TGTGCCAGCAGCTCCCTCACAGGGGGCCTCTACAATGAGCAGTTCTTC. The J gene is TRBJ2-1, the V gene TRBV7-8; TRBD1 matches 9 bases. Germline CDR1 reads SGHVS; CDR2 reads FQNEAQ. The CDR3 has 16 residues. Trimming cost V 4 bases and J 3 bases; bases outside gene matches: 7.

The CDR3 sequence is CASREGTDEAFF. The CDR3 nucleotides are TGTGCCAGCAGGGAAGGGACGGACGAAGCTTTCTTT. The V gene is TRBV5-6, the J gene TRBJ1-1; a possible D gene is TRBD1 (5 bases). Trimming shortened V by 5 bases and J by 8 bases, and 13 bases separated the two germline ends. This CDR3 has 12 amino acids. From germline, CDR1 is SGHDT and CDR2 YYEEEE.

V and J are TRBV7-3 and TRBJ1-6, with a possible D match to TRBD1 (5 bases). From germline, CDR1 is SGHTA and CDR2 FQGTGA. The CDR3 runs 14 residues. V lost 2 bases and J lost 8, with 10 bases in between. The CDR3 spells CASSLGQGHSPLHF. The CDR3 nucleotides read TGTGCCAGCAGCTTAGGGCAGGGTCATTCACCCCTCCACTTT.

The DNA of the CDR3 is TGTGCCAGCAGTTACGGGACAGTGGAGAACACTGAAGCTTTCTTT. It yields the protein CASSYGTVENTEAFF. The V and J genes are TRBV6-5 and TRBJ1-1; 7 positions agree with TRBD1. V shed 2 bases and J 1 base; nucleotides not matched to a gene: 4. This CDR3 is 15 amino acids long. Germline CDR1 and CDR2: MNHEY and SVGAGI.

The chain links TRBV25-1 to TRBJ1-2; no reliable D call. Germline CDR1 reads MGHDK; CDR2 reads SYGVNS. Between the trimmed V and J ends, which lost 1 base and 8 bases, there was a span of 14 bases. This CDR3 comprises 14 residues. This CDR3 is CASSEWAEKGGYTF. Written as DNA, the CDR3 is TGTGCCAGCAGTGAATGGGCAGAAAAAGGGGGCTACACCTTC.

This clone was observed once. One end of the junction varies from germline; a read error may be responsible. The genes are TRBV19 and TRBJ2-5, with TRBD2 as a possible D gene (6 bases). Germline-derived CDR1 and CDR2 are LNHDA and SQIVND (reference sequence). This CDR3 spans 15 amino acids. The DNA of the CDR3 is TGTGCCAGTACCCCCTCCCGGGACTCCCAAGGGACCCAGTACTTC. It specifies CASTPSRDSQGTQYF.

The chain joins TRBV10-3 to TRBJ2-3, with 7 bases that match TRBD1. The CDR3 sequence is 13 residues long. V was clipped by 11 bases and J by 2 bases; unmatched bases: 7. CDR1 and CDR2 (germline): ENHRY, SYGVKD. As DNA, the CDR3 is TGTGCCCTAAAGGGGACAGCCACAGATACGCAGTATTTT. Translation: CALKGTATDTQYF.

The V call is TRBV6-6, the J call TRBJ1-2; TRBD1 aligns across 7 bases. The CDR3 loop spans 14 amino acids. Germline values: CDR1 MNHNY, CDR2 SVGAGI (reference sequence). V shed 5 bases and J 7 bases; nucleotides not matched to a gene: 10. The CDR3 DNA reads TGTGCCAGCAGTCGTGAACGGGACAGAGCTGGCTACACCTTC. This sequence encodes CASSRERDRAGYTF.

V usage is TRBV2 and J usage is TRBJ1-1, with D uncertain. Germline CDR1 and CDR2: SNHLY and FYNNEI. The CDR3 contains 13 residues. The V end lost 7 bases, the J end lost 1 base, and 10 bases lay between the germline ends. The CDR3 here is CASISYPNTEAFF. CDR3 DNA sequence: TGTGCCAGCATATCTTACCCGAACACTGAAGCTTTCTTT.

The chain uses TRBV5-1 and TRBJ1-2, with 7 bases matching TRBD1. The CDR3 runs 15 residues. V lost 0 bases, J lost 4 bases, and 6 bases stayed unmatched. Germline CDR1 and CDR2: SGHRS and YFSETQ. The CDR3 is CASSLDPTGTYGYTF. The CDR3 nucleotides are TGCGCCAGCAGCTTGGACCCGACAGGGACCTATGGCTACACCTTC. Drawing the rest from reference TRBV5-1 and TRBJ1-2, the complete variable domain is KAGVTQTPRYLIKTRGQQVTLSCSPISGHRSVSWYQQTPGQGLQFLFEYFSETQRNKGNFPGRFSGRQFSNSRSEMNVSTLELGDSALYLCASSLDPTGTYGYTFGSGTRLTVV.

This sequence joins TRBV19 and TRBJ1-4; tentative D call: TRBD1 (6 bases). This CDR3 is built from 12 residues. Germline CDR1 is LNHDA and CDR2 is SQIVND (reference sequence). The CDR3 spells CVCRGTNEKLFF. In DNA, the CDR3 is TGTGTCTGCAGGGGAACTAATGAAAAACTGTTTTTT.

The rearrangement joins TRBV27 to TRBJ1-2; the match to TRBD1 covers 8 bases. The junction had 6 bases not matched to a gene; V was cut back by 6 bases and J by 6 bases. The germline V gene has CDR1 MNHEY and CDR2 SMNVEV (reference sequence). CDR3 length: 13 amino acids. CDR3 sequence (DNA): TGTGCCAGCAGGGCAGGGGGCGTGGATGGCTACACCTTC. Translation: CASRAGGVDGYTF.

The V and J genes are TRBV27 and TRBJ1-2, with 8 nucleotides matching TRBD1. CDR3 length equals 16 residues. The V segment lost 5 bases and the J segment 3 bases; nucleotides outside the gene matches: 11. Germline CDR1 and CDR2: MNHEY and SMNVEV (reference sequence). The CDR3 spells CASSPQPGQEDYGYTF. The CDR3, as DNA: TGTGCCAGCAGTCCACAACCGGGACAGGAGGACTATGGCTACACCTTC.

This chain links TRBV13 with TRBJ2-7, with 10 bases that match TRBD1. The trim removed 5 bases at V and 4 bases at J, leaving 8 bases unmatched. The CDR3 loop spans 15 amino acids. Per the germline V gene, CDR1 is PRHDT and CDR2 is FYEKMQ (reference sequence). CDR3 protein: CASSPDRGRGYEQYF. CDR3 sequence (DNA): TGTGCCAGCAGCCCAGACAGGGGGCGCGGTTACGAGCAGTACTTC.

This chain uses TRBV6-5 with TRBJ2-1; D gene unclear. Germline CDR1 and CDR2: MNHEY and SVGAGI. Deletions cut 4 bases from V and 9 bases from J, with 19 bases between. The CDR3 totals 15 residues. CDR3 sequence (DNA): TGTGCCAGCAGTTTGATCCAGTTCGGCGCTGGTGAGCAGTTCTTC. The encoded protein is CASSLIQFGAGEQFF.

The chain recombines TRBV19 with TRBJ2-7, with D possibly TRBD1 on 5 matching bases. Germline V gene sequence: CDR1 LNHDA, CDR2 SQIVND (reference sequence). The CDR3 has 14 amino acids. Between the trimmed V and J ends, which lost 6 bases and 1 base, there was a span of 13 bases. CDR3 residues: CASSSDSYSYEQYF. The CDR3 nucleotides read TGTGCCAGTAGCAGCGACAGTTATTCCTACGAGCAGTACTTC.

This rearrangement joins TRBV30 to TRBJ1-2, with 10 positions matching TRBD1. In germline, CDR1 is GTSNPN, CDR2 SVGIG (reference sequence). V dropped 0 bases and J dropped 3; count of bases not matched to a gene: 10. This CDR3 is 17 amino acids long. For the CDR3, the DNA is TGTGCCTGGAGTGTAATGTGGGGGACAGGGGCGGACTATGGCTACACCTTC. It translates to CAWSVMWGTGADYGYTF.

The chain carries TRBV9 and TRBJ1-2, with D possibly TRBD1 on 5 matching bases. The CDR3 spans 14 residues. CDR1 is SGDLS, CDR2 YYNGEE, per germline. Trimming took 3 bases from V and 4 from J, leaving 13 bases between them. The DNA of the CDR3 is TGTGCCAGCAGCGCGCCCAGGGTCTTCTATGGCTACACCTTC. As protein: CASSAPRVFYGYTF.

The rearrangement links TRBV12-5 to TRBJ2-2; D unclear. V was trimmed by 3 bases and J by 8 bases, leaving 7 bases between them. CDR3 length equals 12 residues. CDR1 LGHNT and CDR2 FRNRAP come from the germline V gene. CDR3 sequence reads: CASGLVRGELFF. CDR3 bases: TGTGCTAGTGGTTTAGTCCGGGGGGAGCTGTTTTTT.

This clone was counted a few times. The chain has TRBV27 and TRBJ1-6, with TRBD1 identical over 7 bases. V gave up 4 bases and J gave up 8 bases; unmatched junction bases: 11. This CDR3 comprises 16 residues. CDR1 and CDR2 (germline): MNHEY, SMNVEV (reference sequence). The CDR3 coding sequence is TGTGCCAGCAGTTCCCTCAACAGGGGTGATCATTCACCCCTCCACTTT. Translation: CASSSLNRGDHSPLHF.

The CDR3 reads CASSLGLGGMNTEAFF. CDR3 DNA sequence: TGTGCCAGCAGCTTAGGCCTCGGGGGTATGAACACTGAAGCTTTCTTT. J is TRBJ1-1 and V is TRBV13, with a tentative D call TRBD1 (5 bases). CDR3 length: 16 amino acids. Trimming removed 0 bases from V and 0 bases from J, with 11 bases in between. CDR1 is PRHDT and CDR2 is FYEKMQ in the germline V gene (reference sequence).

CDR3 in amino acids: CASSSGPGGPYEQYF. CDR3 in DNA: TGTGCCAGCAGCTCGGGTCCGGGGGGTCCCTACGAGCAGTACTTC. V usage is TRBV5-6 and J usage is TRBJ2-7; 7 bases agree with TRBD2. The J segment lost 2 bases and the V segment lost 3 bases, leaving 8 bases of the junction unmatched. The length of the CDR3 is 15 residues. CDR1 is SGHDT and CDR2 is YYEEEE in the germline V gene.